Listed below are T cell receptor beta chains from one sample, sequenced in a study of human thymus T cells. The table came from immunoSEQ multiplex PCR; TCRdb's copy has only in-frame clones and leaves some out. Altogether around 130,000 clones are present, approximately 96% being singletons, with the ten largest covering around 0.024%. Material for sequencing was thymus tissue. The receptors derive from a boy under two years old with a congenital heart defect but otherwise immunologically healthy. Each CDR3 is given with its conserved first and last residue. A D gene is named only where the DNA matches it firmly. Rows may omit the clone size; those that give it use once, few, many or a size class.

-,TRBV5-1,-,TRBJ2-3,TGCGCCAGCAAAGACCCAGCACCCGCGCAGTATTTT,CASKDPAPAQYF
TRBD1,TRBV5-1,-,TRBJ2-3,TGCGCCAGCAGCCCGGGACAGGGCACAGATACGCAGTATTTT,CASSPGQGTDTQYF
TRBD2,TRBV5-1,-,TRBJ2-3,TGCGCCAGCACCTCTAGCGGGGGGGCAGCTGATACGCAGTATTTT,CASTSSGGAADTQYF
TRBD2,TRBV4-1,-,TRBJ2-1,TGCGCCAGCAGCCCCGCGAGCGGGGGGAGCACAGACAATGAGCAGTTCTTC,CASSPASGGSTDNEQFF
-,TRBV6-1,-,TRBJ1-2,TGTGCCAGCAGTGCTACAGGGCCCCACTATGGCTACACCTTC,CASSATGPHYGYTF
TRBD2,TRBV28,-,TRBJ2-5,TGTGCCAGCAGTCCTAGCGGGTCGTACCAAGAGACCCAGTACTTC,CASSPSGSYQETQYF
-,TRBV7-2,-,TRBJ1-6,TGTGCCAGCAGCCCCAACGGCCGGTCACCCCTCCACTTT,CASSPNGRSPLHF
-,TRBV4-1,-,TRBJ1-1,TGCGCCAGCAGCCAAGGTTTTACAGTGAACACTGAAGCTTTCTTT,CASSQGFTVNTEAFF
-,TRBV28,-,TRBJ2-1,TGTGCCAGCAGTTTAGCCCAAACCGACAGTACCCATGAGCAGTTCTTC,CASSLAQTDSTHEQFF
TRBD1,TRBV5-6,-,TRBJ1-1,TGTGCCAGCAGCCTTCGACAGGGTGTCGGTGATGAAGCTTTCTTT,CASSLRQGVGDEAFF
TRBD2,TRBV4-2,once,TRBJ2-3,TGTGCCAGCAGCCGAGGGAACGGGGGGGCGACAGATACGCAGTATTTT,CASSRGNGGATDTQYF
TRBD1,TRBV12-5,-,TRBJ1-4,TGTGCTAGTGGTTTAGGGGGACAGCATGCAACTAATGAAAAACTGTTTTTT,CASGLGGQHATNEKLFF
-,TRBV6-1,-,TRBJ2-1,TGTGCCAGCAGTCGCACGCTGTACAATGAGCAGTTCTTC,CASSRTLYNEQFF
TRBD1,TRBV5-1,once,TRBJ1-6,TGCGCCAGCAGCTTGGCCGAAAACACAGGGGGCGTCGATTCACCCCTCCACTTT,CASSLAENTGGVDSPLHF
-,TRBV14,-,TRBJ2-5,TGTGCCAGCAGCCCTGCTTTCGGTGGGACCCAGTACTTC,CASSPAFGGTQYF
TRBD2,TRBV5-4,-,TRBJ2-3,TGTGCCAGCAGCTTCGCGACTAGCCCCACAGATACGCAGTATTTT,CASSFATSPTDTQYF
TRBD2,TRBV25-1,-,TRBJ2-1,TGTGCCAGCAGTTTGGGACTAGCGGGGGGTAATGAGCAGTTCTTC,CASSLGLAGGNEQFF
-,TRBV27,-,TRBJ2-1,TGTGCCAGCAGTTTAGGGGCCGACAATGAGCAGTTCTTC,CASSLGADNEQFF
-,TRBV5-6,-,TRBJ1-2,TGTGCCAGCAGCTTTAATTCAATACAATATGGAGGCTACACCTTC,CASSFNSIQYGGYTF
-,TRBV30,-,TRBJ1-5,TGTGCCTGGAGCCAAGCCCCCCGGTTGGGACAGCCCCAGCATTTT,CAWSQAPRLGQPQHF
-,TRBV5-8,-,TRBJ1-2,TGTGCCAGCAGCTTTCCGGGGAGAGGTGGCTACACCTTC,CASSFPGRGGYTF
-,TRBV28,-,TRBJ2-7,TGTGCCAGCAGACTGGGGGGAAGATCCTACGAGCAGTACTTC,CASRLGGRSYEQYF
-,TRBV27,-,TRBJ2-7,TGTGCCAGCAGTTCCGGGACGGAAGCCTACGAGCAGTACTTC,CASSSGTEAYEQYF
-,TRBV5-6,-,TRBJ2-2,TGTGCCAGCAGCTTGGAGGGACTGCCAAACACCGGGGAGCTGTTTTTT,CASSLEGLPNTGELFF
TRBD2,TRBV19,-,TRBJ2-2,TGTGCCAGTAGCCCGGGACTAGCGGGGTTGGTCACCGGGGAGCTGTTTTTT,CASSPGLAGLVTGELFF
-,TRBV11-3,-,TRBJ2-2,TGTGCCAGCAGCTTAGAGGGGGATGTAACCGGGGAGCTGTTTTTT,CASSLEGDVTGELFF
TRBD2,TRBV11-2,-,TRBJ2-1,TGTGCCAGCAGCCCACAGACTAGCCCAGCCTACAATGAGCAGTTCTTC,CASSPQTSPAYNEQFF
-,TRBV4-1,once,TRBJ2-1,TGCGCCAGCAGCCAGAAAGGAGATAACCCGAAGCCGCAGTTCTTC,CASSQKGDNPKPQFF
-,TRBV10-1,-,TRBJ1-1,TGCGCCAGCCGACCTAGAACAGGTCCCTTAAGGGACACTGAAGCTTTCTTT,CASRPRTGPLRDTEAFF
TRBD1,TRBV6-6,-,TRBJ1-1,TGTGCCAGCAGTTACTCGAGGGACAGGGGAACTGAAGCTTTCTTT,CASSYSRDRGTEAFF
-,TRBV19,-,TRBJ2-1,TGTGCCAGTAGTCCTGGGGGGGGCGTCCACAATGAGCAGTTCTTC,CASSPGGGVHNEQFF
-,TRBV23-1,-,TRBJ1-6,TGCGCCAGCAGTCAATCGAGCCCATCGACAGGCTGCAGCTCCTATAATTCACCCCTCCACTTT,CASSQSSPSTGCSSYNSPLHF
-,TRBV15,-,TRBJ2-7,TGTGCCACCAGCAGAGAATTGGCCTATGACAGATTTAATTCCTCCTACGAGCAGTACTTC,CATSRELAYDRFNSSYEQYF
TRBD1,TRBV28,-,TRBJ2-2,TGTGCCAGCCTTCCCGGGACAGGGGAGAGGGTCACCGGGGAGCTGTTTTTT,CASLPGTGERVTGELFF
-,TRBV4-1,-,TRBJ1-4,TGCGCCAGCAGCCAAGTCCGCCGGCGGAGACAGCATGAAAAACTGTTTTTT,CASSQVRRRRQHEKLFF
-,TRBV7-2,-,TRBJ1-1,TGTGCCAGCAGTTACGCCATTGGAGCTTTCTTT,CASSYAIGAFF
TRBD1,TRBV6-6,once,TRBJ1-4,TGTGCCAGCAGTTACAGGCCGGGACAGGGGGATGAAAAACTGTTTTTT,CASSYRPGQGDEKLFF
-,TRBV7-2,-,TRBJ2-1,TGTGCCAGCAGCCCGGACAGAAGGGGCTACAATGAGCAGTTCTTC,CASSPDRRGYNEQFF
TRBD2,TRBV9,-,TRBJ2-3,TGTGCCAGCAGCGTAGAAGGCGGGGGGCGGGCAGATACGCAGTATTTT,CASSVEGGGRADTQYF
-,TRBV11-3,-,TRBJ2-3,TGTGCCAGCAGCTTAGATGGGGGGAGCACAGATACGCAGTATTTT,CASSLDGGSTDTQYF
TRBD1,TRBV19,-,TRBJ1-2,TGTGCCAGTAGTGTCCCTCAGGGGGCGGACCTCAGTGGCTACACCTTC,CASSVPQGADLSGYTF
TRBD2,TRBV5-1,-,TRBJ2-3,TGCGCCAGCAGCCCGGTAGCGGGGGGCGGCACAGATACGCAGTATTTT,CASSPVAGGGTDTQYF
TRBD1,TRBV5-1,-,TRBJ2-3,TGCGCCAGCAGCTACGGGACAGGGAGACACACGGATACGCAGTATTTT,CASSYGTGRHTDTQYF
-,TRBV23-1,-,TRBJ1-2,TGCGCCAGCAGTCAATCGGGGGCGGGCTATGGCTACACCTTC,CASSQSGAGYGYTF
-,TRBV5-1,-,TRBJ2-7,TGCGCCAGCAGCTTGGAACGCAGCCACTCCTACGAGCAGTACTTC,CASSLERSHSYEQYF
TRBD2,TRBV7-6,-,TRBJ2-5,TGTGCCAGCAGCTTAGTAAGCGGGGGGGAAGAGACCCAGTACTTC,CASSLVSGGEETQYF
-,TRBV5-1,-,TRBJ2-7,TGCGCCAGCAGCGGGGGGACGCAGGTAATTTACGAGCAGTACTTC,CASSGGTQVIYEQYF
-,TRBV7-3,-,TRBJ2-1,TGTGCCAGCAGCTCCCCGAATTGGGGGCCGAATGAGCAGTTCTTC,CASSSPNWGPNEQFF
-,TRBV29-1,-,TRBJ1-3,TGCAGCGTTGTCCAGGGAAACACCATATATTTT,CSVVQGNTIYF
-,TRBV7-9,-,TRBJ1-3,TGTGCCAGCAGCCGACCAGGGGATGGAAACACCATATATTTT,CASSRPGDGNTIYF
-,TRBV6-4,-,TRBJ2-3,TGTGCCAGCAGTGAACACAGGGAAGAGACGATCGATACGCAGTATTTT,CASSEHREETIDTQYF
TRBD2,TRBV4-2,once,TRBJ2-3,TGTGCCAGCAGCCTAAGAGCGGGGGGGCCATCGGATACGCAGTATTTT,CASSLRAGGPSDTQYF
-,TRBV6-1,-,TRBJ1-3,TGTGCCAGCAGTAGGCAGGTAGCTGGAAACACCATATATTTT,CASSRQVAGNTIYF
-,TRBV9,-,TRBJ1-2,TGTGCCAGCAGCGTAGACCCCGGACCTAACTATGGCTACACCTTC,CASSVDPGPNYGYTF
TRBD2,TRBV6-1,-,TRBJ2-5,TGTGCCAGCAGTGAAGCGCTTCTGGTACTAGCGGTTGGAACCCAGTACTTC,CASSEALLVLAVGTQYF
TRBD2,TRBV13,-,TRBJ2-1,TGTGCCAGCAGATCTAGCGGGGGGCTCATGGGGGATAATGAGCAGTTCTTC,CASRSSGGLMGDNEQFF
-,TRBV5-5,-,TRBJ2-3,TGTGCCAGCAGCTTGGCGGGGCACTCCACAGATACGCAGTATTTT,CASSLAGHSTDTQYF
-,TRBV5-6,-,TRBJ1-1,TGTGCCAGCAGCTCCCCTGGGGGGCGAAACACTGAAGCTTTCTTT,CASSSPGGRNTEAFF
TRBD2,TRBV10-3,-,TRBJ2-7,TGTGCCATCAGTGAAGTAGCGGGGGGATCCTACGAGCAGTACTTC,CAISEVAGGSYEQYF